This TCR beta chain was obtained from a study of blood T cell repertoires in COVID-19. Whole-study context: Samples came from the United States, Italy and Spain, spanning acute and convalescent COVID-19. PBMCs, B-cell-depleted T cells, or T cells were the source of the cDNA or gDNA that made up the material.

Original analysis: Counts of nucleated cells, estimated from reference gene primer amplification, were obtained. Data came from immunoSEQ multiplex PCR; TCRdb stores just in-frame clones and leaves some out. That table gives V, J and clone size, and the DNA gave D and trimming. Among some 57,000 clones, around nine tenths were seen once, and the ten largest hold more than 0.9%. CDR1 and CDR2 (germline): LNHDA, SQIVND (reference sequence). There are 12 residues in the CDR3. V shed 3 bases and J 8 bases; nucleotides not matched to a gene: 1. This clone was picked up one time. J is TRBJ1-5 and V is TRBV19; TRBD1 agrees at 7 bases. The TCR sequence derives from a man aged 70-80 years with acute or convalescent COVID-19. Sequencing was done on a sample of peripheral blood. CDR3 DNA sequence: TGTGCCAGTAGTATCCAGGGGGAGCCCCAGCATTTT. Residues: CASSIQGEPQHF.